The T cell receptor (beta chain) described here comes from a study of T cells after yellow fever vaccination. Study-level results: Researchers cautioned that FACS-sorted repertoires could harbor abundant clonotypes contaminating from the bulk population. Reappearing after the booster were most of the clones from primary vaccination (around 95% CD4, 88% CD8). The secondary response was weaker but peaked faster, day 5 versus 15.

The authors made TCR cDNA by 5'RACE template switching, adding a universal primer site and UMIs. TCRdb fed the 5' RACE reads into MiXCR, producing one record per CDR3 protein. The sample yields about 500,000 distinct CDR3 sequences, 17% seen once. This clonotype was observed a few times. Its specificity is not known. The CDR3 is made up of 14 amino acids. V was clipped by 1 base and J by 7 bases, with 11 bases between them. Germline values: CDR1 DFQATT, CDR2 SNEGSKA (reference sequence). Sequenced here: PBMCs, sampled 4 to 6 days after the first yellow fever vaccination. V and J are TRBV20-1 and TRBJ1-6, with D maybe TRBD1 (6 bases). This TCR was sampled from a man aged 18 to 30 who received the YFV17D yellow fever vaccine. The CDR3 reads CSARAPTGNSPLHF. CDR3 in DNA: TGCAGTGCTAGAGCTCCTACAGGGAATTCACCCCTCCACTTT.